This T cell receptor beta chain was sequenced in a study of cytomegalovirus exposure and HLA in healthy donors. Study-wide results and limits: Both high specificity and high sensitivity reportedly marked the classifier's diagnosis of cytomegalovirus status.

The ends lost 0 bases at V and 1 base at J; junction bases unmatched: 3. From germline, CDR1 is LGHNA and CDR2 YNFKEQ. The CDR3 has 16 amino acids. Profiling relied on immunoSEQ multiplex PCR, and the TCRdb table lists in-frame clones only, not all of them. Of around 58,000 clones in the sample, around nine tenths were seen once. With respect to this clone: The antigen is not known.

The rearrangement joins TRBV4-2 to TRBJ2-3; 8 bases match TRBD2. Sequencing was done on a sample of PBMCs. This TCR derives from a woman younger than 30 in good health and CMV-seronegative. The CDR3 is CASSQDYGGGTDTQYF. Here the CDR3 DNA reads TGTGCCAGCAGCCAAGATTACGGGGGGGGCACAGATACGCAGTATTTT.